The present T cell receptor beta chain was sequenced within a study of regulatory T cells in long-lasting Graves disease. The time point was: newly diagnosed GD, antithyroid drugs for less than 3 months. Researchers made the TCR library from RNA that was extracted from PBMCs. Through Arm-PCR of CDR3 regions and iRepertoire HTBI primers, TCR beta libraries were built. TCRdb independently ran MiXCR on the multiplex PCR reads; one entry per CDR3 protein. This table holds around 420,000 distinct CDR3 sequences, around 16% found once. This clonotype came up a few times. Its antigen is not identified. Whole-study results and caveats: Among the persistent patients, 2,500 to 3,500 public clonotypes were shared, more than the approximately 1,000 shared among new patients. Patients with persistent Graves' had lower TCR diversity than newly diagnosed patients.

Trimming stripped 3 bases from V and 5 bases from J, with 11 bases between. Germline CDR1 and CDR2: SGDLS and YYNGEE. The CDR3 spans 13 residues. The TCR was taken from a female donor with Graves disease. The specimen was peripheral blood mononuclear cells (PBMCs), collected at new diagnosis, from a patient treated with antithyroid drugs. This rearrangement joins TRBV9 to TRBJ1-2, with D unclear. CDR3 region: CASSDNPQYGYTF. The DNA of the CDR3 is TGTGCCAGCAGCGATAACCCACAGTATGGCTACACCTTC.